This T cell receptor (beta chain) was profiled in a study of T cells in localized non-small cell lung cancer. General observations from the study: Adjacent uninvolved lung tissue had the highest T cell clonality, exceeding tumor.

This clone was seen more than once but under ten times. Its antigen remains unidentified. This CDR3 has 15 residues. V was shortened by 3 bases and J by 1 base, with 13 bases between the two germline ends. CDR1 is SGDLS and CDR2 is YYNGEE in the germline V gene. Libraries were prepared by immunoSEQ multiplex PCR; TCRdb keeps only in-frame clonotypes and omits some of them. The sample carries under 65,000 clones, over 80% recorded once. The TCR originated in a female donor at least 60 years old with stage II squamous cell lung carcinoma. The J gene is TRBJ1-1, the V gene TRBV9; D might be TRBD1 (5 bases). Sequencing used peripheral blood, obtained before any cancer treatment. CDR3 DNA sequence: TGTGCCAGCAGCGCCGGACACTTGGGGAACACTGAAGCTTTCTTT. Amino acids: CASSAGHLGNTEAFF.